This T cell receptor beta chain was found in a study of blood T cell repertoires in COVID-19. Across the study: Samples representing acute and convalescent COVID-19 were sourced from the United States, Italy and Spain. Sources were T cells, B-cell-depleted T cells, or PBMCs; the material itself was cDNA or gDNA.

TCRdb keeps only in-frame clones here, not all; method: immunoSEQ multiplex PCR. The data show roughly 300,000 clones, roughly 85% seen once. The J segment lost 7 bases and the V segment lost 5 bases, leaving 9 bases of the junction unmatched. CDR1 is SNHLY and CDR2 is FYNNEI in the germline V gene. The CDR3 is 15 residues long. The receptor was derived from a human donor in a cohort sampled during active COVID-19. The chain uses TRBV2 and TRBJ1-5, with 9 bases fitting TRBD1. What was sequenced was peripheral blood. CDR3 sequence: CASSQSGTGNQPQHF. DNA for the CDR3: TGTGCCAGCAGTCAGTCCGGGACAGGGAACCAGCCCCAGCATTTT. The full variable domain, rest sourced from reference TRBV2 and TRBJ1-5, is EPEVTQTPSHQVTQMGQEVILRCVPISNHLYFYWYRQILGQKVEFLVSFYNNEISEKSEIFDDQFSVERPDGSNFTLKIRSTKLEDSAMYFCASSQSGTGNQPQHFGDGTRLSIL.